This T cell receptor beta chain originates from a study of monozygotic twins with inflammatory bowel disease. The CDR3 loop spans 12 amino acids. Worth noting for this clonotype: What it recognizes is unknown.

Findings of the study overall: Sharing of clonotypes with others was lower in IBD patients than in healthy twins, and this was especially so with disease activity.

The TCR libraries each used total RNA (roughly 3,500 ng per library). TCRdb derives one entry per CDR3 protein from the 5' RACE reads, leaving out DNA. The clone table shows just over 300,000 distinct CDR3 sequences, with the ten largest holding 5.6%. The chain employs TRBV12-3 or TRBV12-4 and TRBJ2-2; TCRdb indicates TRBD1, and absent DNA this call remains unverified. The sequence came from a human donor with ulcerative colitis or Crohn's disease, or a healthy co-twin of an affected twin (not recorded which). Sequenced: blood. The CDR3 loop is CASAPGAGELFF.